This T cell receptor (beta chain) is from a study of blood T cell repertoires in COVID-19. TCRdb's table, derived via immunoSEQ multiplex PCR, lists solely in-frame clones and lacks some. The profile shows just over 200,000 clones, about nine tenths of them singletons. This CDR3 is built from 14 residues. CDR1 is MNHEY and CDR2 is SVGEGT in the germline V gene. With 4 bases clipped from V and 6 bases from J, the junction kept 9 bases outside the gene matches. The sequenced material came from peripheral blood. The clonotype originates from an elderly man with acute or convalescent COVID-19. This chain links TRBV6-2 or TRBV6-3 with TRBJ2-7; 7 bases are shared with TRBD1. Written as DNA, the CDR3 is TGTGCCAGCAGTTTTGCACAGGGGCCCCCCGAGCAGTACGTC. Residues: CASSFAQGPPEQYV.